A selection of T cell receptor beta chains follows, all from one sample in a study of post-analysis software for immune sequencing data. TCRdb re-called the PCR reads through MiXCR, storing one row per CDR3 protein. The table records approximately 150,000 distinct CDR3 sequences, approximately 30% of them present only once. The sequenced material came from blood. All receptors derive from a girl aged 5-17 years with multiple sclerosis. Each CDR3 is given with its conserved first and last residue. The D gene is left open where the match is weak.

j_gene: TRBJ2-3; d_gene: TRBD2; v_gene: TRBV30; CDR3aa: CAWGLAGASFADTQYF
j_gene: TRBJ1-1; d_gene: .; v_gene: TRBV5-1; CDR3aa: CASSLDLTEAFF
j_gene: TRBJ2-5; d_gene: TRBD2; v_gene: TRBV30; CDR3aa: CAWRGAGEQYF
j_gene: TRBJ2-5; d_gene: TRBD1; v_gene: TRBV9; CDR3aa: CASSNRDRGGETQYF
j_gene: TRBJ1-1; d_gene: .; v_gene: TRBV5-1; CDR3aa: CASSLSGGQAFF
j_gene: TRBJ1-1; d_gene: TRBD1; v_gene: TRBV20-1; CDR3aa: CSARAGTAEAFF
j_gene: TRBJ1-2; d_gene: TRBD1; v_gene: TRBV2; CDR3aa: CASSGQGENYGYTF
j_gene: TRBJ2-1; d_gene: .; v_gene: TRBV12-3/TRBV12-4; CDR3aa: CASRNSLGQGFSYNEQFF
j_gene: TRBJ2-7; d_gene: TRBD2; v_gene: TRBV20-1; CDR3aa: CSATSGGSSYEQYF
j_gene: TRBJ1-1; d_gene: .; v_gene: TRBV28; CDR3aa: CASRPPGDGTEAFF
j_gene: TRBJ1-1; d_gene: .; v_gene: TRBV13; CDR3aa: CASSYLLRPRGAFF
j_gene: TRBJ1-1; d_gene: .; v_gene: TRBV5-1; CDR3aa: CASSGTDGYTEAFF
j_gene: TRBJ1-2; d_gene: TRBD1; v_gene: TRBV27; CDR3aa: CASSQGQANYGYTF
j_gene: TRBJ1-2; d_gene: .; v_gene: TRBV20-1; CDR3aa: CSAFLQGRGGYGYTF
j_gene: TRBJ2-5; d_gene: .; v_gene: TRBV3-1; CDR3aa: CASSQDSRGETQYF
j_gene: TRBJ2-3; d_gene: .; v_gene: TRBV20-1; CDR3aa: CSAREERGRDTQYF
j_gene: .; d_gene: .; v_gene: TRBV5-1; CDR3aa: CASSPGTRYGEQYF
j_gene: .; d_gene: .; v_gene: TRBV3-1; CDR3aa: CASSQASGTFSEQYF
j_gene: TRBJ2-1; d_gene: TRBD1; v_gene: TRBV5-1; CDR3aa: CASSLGDRGHYNEQFF
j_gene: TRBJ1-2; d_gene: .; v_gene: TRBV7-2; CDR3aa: CASSPRGNSAGYTF
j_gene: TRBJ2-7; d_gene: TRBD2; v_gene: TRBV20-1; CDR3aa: CSARGPSGIYEQYF
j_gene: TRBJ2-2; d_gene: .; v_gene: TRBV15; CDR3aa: CATSRDLRNTGELFF
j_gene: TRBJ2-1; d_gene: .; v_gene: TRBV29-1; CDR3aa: CSVETNNEQFF
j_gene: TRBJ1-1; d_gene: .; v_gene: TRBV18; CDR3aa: CASSGGGALNTEAFF
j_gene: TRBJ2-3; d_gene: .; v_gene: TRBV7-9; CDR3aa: CASSPQQGSTDTQYF
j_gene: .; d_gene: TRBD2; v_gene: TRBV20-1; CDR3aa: CGASARTSGTDEQYF
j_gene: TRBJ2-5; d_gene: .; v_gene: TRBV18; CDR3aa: CASSPTALLTDEGTQYF
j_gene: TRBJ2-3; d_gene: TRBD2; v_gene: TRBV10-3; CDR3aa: CAIRASGAKGLDTQYF
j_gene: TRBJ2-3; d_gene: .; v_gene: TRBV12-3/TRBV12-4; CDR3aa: CASIPSVPSTDTQYF
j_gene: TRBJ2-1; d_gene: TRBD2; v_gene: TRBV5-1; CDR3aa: CASSSPSGSSYNEQFF
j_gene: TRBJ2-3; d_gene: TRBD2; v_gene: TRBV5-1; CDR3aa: CASSLEGLAPDTQYF
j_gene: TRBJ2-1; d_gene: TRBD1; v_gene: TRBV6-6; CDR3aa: CASSYGPGQGIKGEFF
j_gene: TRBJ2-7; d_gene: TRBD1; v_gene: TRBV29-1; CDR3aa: CSVDRDRGREQYF
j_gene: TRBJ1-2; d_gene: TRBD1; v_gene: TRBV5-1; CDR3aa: CASRLTGVFGYTF
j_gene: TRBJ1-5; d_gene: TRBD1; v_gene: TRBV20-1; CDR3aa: CSAMVGGGNQPQHF
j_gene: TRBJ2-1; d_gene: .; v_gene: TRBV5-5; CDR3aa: CASSYVIWGGNEQFF
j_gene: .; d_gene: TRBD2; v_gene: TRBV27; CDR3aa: CASTGLATKEQYF
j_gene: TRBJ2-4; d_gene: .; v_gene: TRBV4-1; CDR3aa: CASSQDFGATLAKNIQYF
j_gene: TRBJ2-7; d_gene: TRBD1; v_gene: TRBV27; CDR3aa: CASSLTGDVYEQYF
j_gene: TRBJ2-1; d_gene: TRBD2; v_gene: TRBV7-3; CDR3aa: CASSFAGTSGTYNEQFF
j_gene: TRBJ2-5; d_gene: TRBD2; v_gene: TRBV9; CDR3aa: CASSAGTTFQETQYF
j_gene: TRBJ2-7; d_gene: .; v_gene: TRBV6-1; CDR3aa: CASSEGPKGLEQYF
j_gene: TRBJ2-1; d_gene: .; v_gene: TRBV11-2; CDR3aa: CASSLEEQFF
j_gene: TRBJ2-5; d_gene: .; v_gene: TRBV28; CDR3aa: CASSLSSPEETQYF
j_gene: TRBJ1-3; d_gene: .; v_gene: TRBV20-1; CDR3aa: CSAGDLRSGNTIYF
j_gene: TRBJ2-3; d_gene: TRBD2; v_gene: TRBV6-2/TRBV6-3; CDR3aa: CDSSVAGATDTQYF
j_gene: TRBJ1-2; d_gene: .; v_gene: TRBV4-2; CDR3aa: CASSQDASGGSYGYTF
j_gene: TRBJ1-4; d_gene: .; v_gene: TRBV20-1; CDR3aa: CSAGRSTGNEKLFF
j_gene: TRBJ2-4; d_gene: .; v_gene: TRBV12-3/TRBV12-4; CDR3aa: CASSFGVAKNIQYF
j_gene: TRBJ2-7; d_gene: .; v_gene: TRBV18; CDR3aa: CASSLPRDRPPYEQYF